These T cell receptor beta chains were read from a single sample in a study of shared clonotypes between healthy human individuals. Libraries were prepared by immunoSEQ multiplex PCR; TCRdb keeps only in-frame clonotypes and omits some of them. The sample lists 600,000 or so clones; 95% to 98% were seen once. The sample consisted of naive CD8+ T cells sorted from blood. The receptor set was obtained from a man younger than 40 in good health. Both conserved end residues are part of each CDR3. Fields, in order: D gene, V gene, J gene, CDR3 protein. The D gene is left open where the match is weak.

>TRBD2|TRBV6-1|TRBJ2-2
CASSPGGGGRELFF
>TRBD1|TRBV18|TRBJ2-7
CASSSGTGSYEQYF
>TRBD2|TRBV10-2|TRBJ2-7
CASSGTAGGSSYEQYF
>NA|TRBV9|TRBJ1-2
CASSGRRESREPVDGYTF
>TRBD2|TRBV7-9|TRBJ2-2
CASSLTAGGATGELFF
>NA|TRBV30|TRBJ1-1
CAWSVQVLNTEAFF
>NA|TRBV28|TRBJ2-7
CASSLYQDRPYEQYF
>TRBD2|TRBV28|TRBJ2-1
CASRVGLAGRNEQFF
>NA|TRBV23-1|TRBJ2-7
CASSHGNLYPAQYF
>NA|TRBV5-6|TRBJ2-7
CASSFRTPDWVLEQYF
>NA|TRBV27|TRBJ2-7
CASSSPNQEPYEQYF
>TRBD2|TRBV6-5|TRBJ2-3
CASRRTSGSTDTQYF
>TRBD1|TRBV19|TRBJ2-7
CASSAGQGSLYEQYF
>TRBD1|TRBV10-3|TRBJ1-2
CAIGGKQGARDYGYTF
>TRBD1|TRBV6-6|TRBJ2-5
CASSYWDRGDETQYF
>NA|TRBV30|TRBJ1-5
CAWRRRGLNQPQHF
>TRBD1|TRBV27|TRBJ1-5
CASSDGQGNQPQHF
>TRBD2|TRBV9|TRBJ2-5
CASSVLAGDGETQYF
>NA|TRBV28|TRBJ2-1
CASSSWKEQFF
>TRBD1|TRBV7-9|TRBJ2-1
CASSLVFGQGTNNEQFF
>TRBD2|TRBV29-1|TRBJ2-1
CSVSGLAGDNEQFF
>TRBD2|TRBV29-1|TRBJ2-1
CSVLGPESGLEYNEQFF
>NA|TRBV2|TRBJ2-2
CASSDIGAGTGELFF
>NA|TRBV5-8|TRBJ2-7
CASSRGRGAGYEQYF
>NA|TRBV19|TRBJ2-1
CASSRPGDNEQFF
>TRBD2|TRBV27|TRBJ2-3
CASTISGRVGADTQYF
>NA|TRBV28|TRBJ2-7
CASIPGYSYEQYF
>TRBD2|TRBV7-2|TRBJ2-1
CASSLAASGNEQFF
>NA|TRBV6-5|TRBJ2-2
CASSGSRAGGELFF
>NA|TRBV2|TRBJ1-1
CASSVSGAGTLNTEAFF
>NA|TRBV7-9|TRBJ1-2
CASSFSGAENYGYTF
>NA|TRBV11-3|TRBJ2-1
CASSLHNEQFF
>NA|TRBV29-1|TRBJ1-1
CSAEVGGNTEAFF
>NA|TRBV9|TRBJ2-1
CASSAGGHSSYNEQFF
>NA|TRBV28|TRBJ2-3
CASSLAVTSTDTQYF
>TRBD1|TRBV27|TRBJ1-2
CASGEVPDREVNGYTF
>NA|TRBV14|TRBJ2-1
CASSQDPGWASNEQFF
>TRBD1|TRBV7-9|TRBJ2-1
CASAGQGWSDYYNEQFF
>NA|TRBV14|TRBJ2-3
CASSQGPGEVVDTQYF
>NA|TRBV9|TRBJ2-1
CASSAADRREEQFF
>TRBD1|TRBV29-1|TRBJ1-4
CSVDAEVSQGAGEKLFF
>NA|TRBV5-1|TRBJ1-5
CASSLKVAYNQPQHF
>NA|TRBV25-1|TRBJ2-5
CASTPPVLGETQYF
>NA|TRBV19|TRBJ2-1
CASSIGFSSYNEQFF
>TRBD2|TRBV15|TRBJ2-7
CATSSPGTSGSYEQYF
>TRBD2|TRBV6-5|TRBJ2-1
CASSYSASGSIDEQFF
>TRBD2|TRBV5-4|TRBJ2-7
CASSLTSGAYEQYF
>TRBD2|TRBV4-1|TRBJ2-7
CASSQDRTSGRIGSYEQYF
>TRBD2|TRBV27|TRBJ2-1
CASRLAGGSYNEQFF
>TRBD1|TRBV10-2|TRBJ2-7
CASSVSAGQGSYEQYF
>NA|TRBV7-9|TRBJ2-1
CASSLARGEQFF
>TRBD1|TRBV9|TRBJ2-3
CASRPGGQDTQYF
>NA|TRBV6-4|TRBJ2-1
CASSDSSGPYNEQFF
>NA|TRBV5-1|TRBJ2-3
CASSLAGLSTDTQYF